These T cell receptor beta chains were read from a single sample in a study of graft-versus-host responses after intestinal transplantation. The data were produced by immunoSEQ multiplex PCR, yet TCRdb's version contains in-frame clones alone and is incomplete. The repertoire holds 95,000 to 150,000 clones, with approximately 95% as singletons. These TCRs are of unknown antigen specificity. The sequencing here drew on unstimulated CD4+ T cells sorted from spleen or lymph node cells, taken before intestinal transplant. Receptor source: a human donor who received an intestinal transplant. CDR3s include the opening cysteine and the closing phenylalanine or tryptophan.

CDR3 protein,J gene,V gene
CASSSSAFTGELFF,TRBJ2-2,TRBV27
CAWTRGLAGGRETQYF,TRBJ2-5,TRBV30
CASSGGDRETQYF,TRBJ2-5,TRBV28
CAWSEGTFNTGELFF,TRBJ2-2,TRBV30
CASSPTTSSGYGYTF,TRBJ1-2,TRBV7-8
CASSRTGEQFF,TRBJ2-1,TRBV5-6
CASSIPPLPEQFF,TRBJ2-1,TRBV19
CASSQAGSTEAFF,TRBJ1-1,TRBV14
CASSFSALNSYEQYF,TRBJ2-7,TRBV7-9
CASSFEGRQETQYF,TRBJ2-5,TRBV12-1